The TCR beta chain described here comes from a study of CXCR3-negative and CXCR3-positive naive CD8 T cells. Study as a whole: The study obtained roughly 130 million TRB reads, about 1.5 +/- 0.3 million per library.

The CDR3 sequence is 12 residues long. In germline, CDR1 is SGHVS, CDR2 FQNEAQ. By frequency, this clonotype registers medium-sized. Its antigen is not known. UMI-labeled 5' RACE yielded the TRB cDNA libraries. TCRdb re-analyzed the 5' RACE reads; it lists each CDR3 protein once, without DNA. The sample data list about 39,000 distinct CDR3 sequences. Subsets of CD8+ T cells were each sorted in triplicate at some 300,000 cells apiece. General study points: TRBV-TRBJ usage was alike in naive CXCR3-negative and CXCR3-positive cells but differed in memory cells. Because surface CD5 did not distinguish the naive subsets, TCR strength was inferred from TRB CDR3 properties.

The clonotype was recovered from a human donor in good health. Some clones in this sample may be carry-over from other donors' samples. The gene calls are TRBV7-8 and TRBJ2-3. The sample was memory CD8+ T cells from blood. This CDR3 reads CASSPDPNTQYF.